The 2 T cell receptor beta chains below come from one sample, sequenced in a study of blood T cell repertoires in COVID-19. Sequenced by immunoSEQ multiplex PCR; TCRdb stores in-frame clones only, minus some. This table has 200,000 to 250,000 clones, approximately 90% appearing once. Sequenced: PBMCs or T cells enriched from blood (not recorded which). Receptors originate from a man aged 25 to 40 who had recovered from COVID-19.

V and J are TRBV6-6 and TRBJ2-6, with TRBD1 identical over 9 bases. This CDR3 is 19 amino acids long. Germline V lookup: CDR1 MNHNY, CDR2 SVGAGI (reference sequence). V gave up 5 bases and J gave up 0 bases; unmatched junction bases: 11. CDR3 amino acids: CASSPKRQGGSSGANVLTF. As DNA, the CDR3 is TGTGCCAGCAGTCCTAAGAGACAGGGGGGGAGCTCTGGGGCCAACGTCCTGACTTTC.

The chain joins TRBV20-1 to TRBJ2-5; 9 bases fit TRBD2. Germline CDR1 and CDR2: DFQATT and SNEGSKA (reference sequence). The J segment lost 5 bases and the V segment lost 3 bases, leaving 4 bases of the junction unmatched. There are 13 residues in the CDR3. CDR3 loop: CSASLAGNETQYF. The CDR3 region has the DNA TGCAGTGCTAGTCTAGCGGGGAACGAGACCCAGTACTTC.